One sample yielded the 16 T cell receptor beta chains listed below, sequenced in a study of CD8 T cells in Susac syndrome. The RNA input was about 0.5 to 1 ug, and it was reverse transcribed with random hexamers. TCRdb called the immunoSEQ multiplex PCR reads again in MiXCR, with one record for every CDR3 protein. Seen here are 130,000 or so distinct CDR3 sequences, around nine tenths observed once, and the top ten hold approximately 0.24%. The sequencing input was CD8+ T cells from PBMCs. Receptor source: a human donor with multiple sclerosis.

The chain couples TRBV21-1 to TRBJ2-2; no check of the table's D call, TRBD2, against the DNA was made. TRBV21-1 is a pseudogene. The length of the CDR3 is 15 residues. The CDR3 coding sequence is TGTGCCAGCTGGATACGGGAGATAAACACCGGGGAGCTGTTTTTT. It is translated as CASWIREINTGELFF.

The rearrangement uses TRBV19 and TRBJ1-5; D remains unclear. Trimming took off 7 bases at V and 4 bases at J, with 11 bases between the two ends. The CDR3 runs 13 residues. The germline V gene encodes CDR1 LNHDA and CDR2 SQIVND (reference sequence). The CDR3 is CASTMGLNQPQHF. As DNA, the CDR3 is TGTGCCAGTACCATGGGGTTGAATCAGCCCCAGCATTTT.

The chain uses TRBV9 and TRBJ2-7; 7 nucleotides align to TRBD2. There are 15 residues in the CDR3. Germline V gene data show CDR1 as SGDLS and CDR2 as YYNGEE. V lost 0 bases to trimming and J lost 4 bases; unmatched junction nucleotides: 7. CDR3 bases: TGTGCCAGCAGCGTAGGCGGGAGTATGTCGTACGAGCAGTACTTC. It specifies CASSVGGSMSYEQYF.

This sequence joins TRBV29-1 and TRBJ1-4, with D possibly matching TRBD1 (5 bases). The V gene lost 6 bases and the J gene lost 12 bases, with 17 bases spanning the gap. CDR3 length equals 12 residues. The germline CDR1 and CDR2 sequences are SQVTM and ANQGSEA. CDR3 protein: CSVLGGIGELFF. The DNA for the CDR3 is TGCAGCGTCCTCGGGGGGATTGGTGAACTGTTTTTT.

This chain uses TRBV5-4 with TRBJ1-2; D uncertain. Trimming removed 4 bases at V and 8 bases at J, with 24 bases between. The germline gives CDR1 SGHNT, CDR2 YYREEE (reference sequence). The CDR3 contains 16 residues. This chain's CDR3 is CASSRAGDTLRGGYTF. The CDR3 region has the DNA TGTGCCAGCAGCCGCGCGGGTGACACCCTACGGGGAGGCTACACCTTC. The full variable domain, rest sourced from reference TRBV5-4 and TRBJ1-2, is ETGVTQSPTHLIKTRGQQVTLRCSSQSGHNTVSWYQQALGQGPQFIFQYYREEENGRGNFPPRFSGLQFPNYSSELNVNALELDDSALYLCASSRAGDTLRGGYTFGSGTRLTVV.

This chain connects TRBV3-1 to TRBJ2-5, with D possibly TRBD2 on 5 matching bases. V was trimmed by 11 bases and J by 0 bases, leaving 19 bases between them. In germline, CDR1 is LGHDT, CDR2 YNNKEL (reference sequence). The CDR3 spans 15 residues. The CDR3 DNA follows: TGTGCCGCACAAAAAGTCCGGGGATACCAAGAGACCCAGTACTTC. It specifies CAAQKVRGYQETQYF.

Here the CDR3 reads CASSQDLGGRSYEQYF. The CDR3 DNA follows: TGTGCCAGCAGCCAAGATCTCGGAGGAAGATCCTACGAGCAGTACTTC. V and J are TRBV3-1 and TRBJ2-7; D perhaps matches TRBD2 (5 bases). CDR1 and CDR2 (germline): LGHDT, YNNKEL (reference sequence). Trimming removed 0 bases at V and 1 base at J, with 13 bases between. CDR3 length: 16 residues.

The chain links TRBV28 to TRBJ1-2; D unresolved. In germline, CDR1 is MDHEN, CDR2 SYDVKM. The CDR3 contains 14 residues. Trimming cost V 7 bases and J 3 bases, with 15 bases left between them. CDR3 protein: CASTSSTSDYGYTF. CDR3 bases: TGTGCCAGCACCTCCTCGACTTCTGACTATGGCTACACCTTC.

This chain connects TRBV5-1 to TRBJ2-1, with no clear D. Per germline, CDR1 SGHRS and CDR2 YFSETQ. V lost 1 base, J lost 0 bases, and 11 bases lay in between. This CDR3 is 16 amino acids long. The CDR3 region is CASSLWTSSSYNEQFF. Here the CDR3 DNA reads TGCGCCAGCAGCTTGTGGACCTCAAGCTCCTACAATGAGCAGTTCTTC.

The count of this clonotype is one. The V call is TRBV5-1, the J call TRBJ2-7; 7 bases agree with TRBD1. The CDR3 spans 15 residues. V was pared by 5 bases and J by 2 bases, with 10 bases of the junction left unmatched. Germline assignment: CDR1 SGHRS and CDR2 YFSETQ. The CDR3 DNA is TGCGCCAGCAGTCCACTTACAGGGGTTGCCTACGAGCAGTACTTC. Its translation is CASSPLTGVAYEQYF.

V gene TRBV27 combines with J gene TRBJ1-5; D is perhaps TRBD1 (6 bases). Per germline, CDR1 MNHEY and CDR2 SMNVEV (reference sequence). The CDR3 runs to 14 residues. The V and J ends lost 5 bases and 5 bases respectively, with 13 bases between them. CDR3 region: CASSLTGQDQPQHF. The CDR3 coding sequence is TGTGCCAGCAGTCTTACAGGGCAAGATCAGCCCCAGCATTTT.

This clonotype appeared once. This chain links TRBV28 with TRBJ2-5; D gene uncertain. The germline V gene has CDR1 MDHEN and CDR2 SYDVKM. The CDR3 extends over 12 amino acids. V lost 5 bases and J lost 5, with 9 bases in between. The CDR3 sequence is CASSRDWETQYF. In DNA, the CDR3 is TGTGCCAGCAGTAGGGATTGGGAGACCCAGTACTTC.

CDR3 DNA sequence: TGTGCCAGCAGCGTGGAGGGAACAACTAATGAAAAACTGTTTTTT. Translation: CASSVEGTTNEKLFF. The chain combines TRBV9 with TRBJ1-4; D unclear. Germline V gene lookup returns CDR1 SGDLS and CDR2 YYNGEE. Trimming removed 2 bases from V and 0 bases from J, with 8 bases in between. The length of the CDR3 is 15 residues.

The CDR3 DNA follows: TGTGCCAGCAGCGGAGTTCGTCTGAACATTCAGTACTTC. Protein sequence: CASSGVRLNIQYF. This rearrangement joins TRBV3-1 to TRBJ2-4, with D unresolved. The V end lost 5 bases, the J end lost 7 bases, and 12 bases lay between the germline ends. The germline CDR1 and CDR2 sequences are LGHDT and YNNKEL (reference sequence). CDR3 size: 13 residues.

This chain links TRBV4-1 with TRBJ1-1; D call uncertain. V lost 1 base and J 4 bases, leaving 7 bases between the germline ends. Germline V gene sequence: CDR1 MGHRA, CDR2 YSYEKL. CDR3 length: 13 residues. The CDR3 loop is CASSQVTFTEAFF. The CDR3, as DNA: TGCGCCAGCAGCCAAGTAACCTTCACTGAAGCTTTCTTT.

This chain links TRBV18 with TRBJ2-3, with TRBD2 as a possible D gene (6 bases). CDR1 is KGHSH, CDR2 LQKENI, per germline. CDR3 length: 14 residues. Trimming pared 3 bases from V and 5 bases from J, leaving 12 bases between. CDR3 bases: TGTGCCAGCTCACCGTGGCGGGACGGAGATACGCAGTATTTT. This translates into CASSPWRDGDTQYF.